The next 18 T cell receptor beta chains were all read from a single sample in a study of graft-versus-host responses after intestinal transplantation. The table came from immunoSEQ multiplex PCR; TCRdb's copy has only in-frame clones and leaves some out. The sample carries roughly 97,000 clones, 90% recorded once. The material sequenced was PBMCs, taken 453 days after intestinal transplant. These receptors were collected from a human patient who received an intestinal transplant, so some T cells may come from the graft donor.

The chain couples TRBV2 to TRBJ1-5; D uncertain. Germline V gives CDR1 SNHLY, CDR2 FYNNEI. The CDR3 loop spans 14 amino acids. V was pared by 8 bases and J by 2 bases, with 13 bases between. In DNA, the CDR3 is TGTGCCAGCGGAAAGAATCGACGCAATCAGCCCCAGCATTTT. Amino acid sequence: CASGKNRRNQPQHF. Variable domain in full (rest from reference TRBV2 and TRBJ1-5): EPEVTQTPSHQVTQMGQEVILRCVPISNHLYFYWYRQILGQKVEFLVSFYNNEISEKSEIFDDQFSVERPDGSNFTLKIRSTKLEDSAMYFCASGKNRRNQPQHFGDGTRLSIL.

The chain links TRBV6-6 to TRBJ2-7; D perhaps matches TRBD1 (6 bases). The CDR3 sequence is 15 residues long. The germline CDR1 and CDR2 sequences are MNHNY and SVGAGI (reference sequence). The V gene lost 5 bases and the J gene lost 3 bases, with 17 bases spanning the gap. CDR3 coding DNA: TGTGCCAGCAGTCAACCACCGGGACACCACTACGAGCAGTACTTC. Translating gives CASSQPPGHHYEQYF.

V usage is TRBV5-1 and J usage is TRBJ1-4; TRBD1 matches at 8 bases. This CDR3 region has 14 residues. Looked up from germline, CDR1 is SGHRS and CDR2 is YFSETQ. V gave up 4 bases and J gave up 8 bases; unmatched junction bases: 7. CDR3 sequence (DNA): TGCGCCAGCAGCCCCTCAGGGGGCGGGGAAAAACTGTTTTTT. This translates into CASSPSGGGEKLFF.

The rearrangement joins TRBV18 to TRBJ1-4; D possibly corresponds to TRBD1 (6 bases). This CDR3 region has 15 residues. Deletions cut 4 bases from V and 2 bases from J, with 11 bases between. In germline, CDR1 is KGHSH, CDR2 LQKENI. This CDR3 is CASSRPGATNEKLFF. The DNA of the CDR3 is TGTGCCAGCTCACGACCAGGGGCCACTAATGAAAAACTGTTTTTT.

The chain uses TRBV19 and TRBJ1-3; 7 bases map to TRBD1. This CDR3 spans 15 amino acids. Trimming took 6 bases from V and 0 from J; bases not matched to a gene: 5. CDR1 LNHDA and CDR2 SQIVND come from the germline V gene (reference sequence). CDR3 DNA: TGTGCCAGTAGCACCTACAGGGGCTCTGGAAACACCATATATTTT. Translation: CASSTYRGSGNTIYF.

The rearrangement uses TRBV5-1 and TRBJ1-2, with D unclear. CDR3 length: 15 residues. The germline gives CDR1 SGHRS, CDR2 YFSETQ. Trimming removed 0 bases at V and 4 bases at J, with 13 bases between. As DNA, the CDR3 is TGCGCCAGCAGCTTGGACCCAACAGCCCTCTATGGCTACACCTTC. Residues: CASSLDPTALYGYTF.

The chain couples TRBV6-5 to TRBJ2-3; either TRBD1 or TRBD2 may fit D (5 bases each). The CDR3 consists of 12 residues. V was shortened by 4 bases and J by 8 bases, with 10 bases between the two germline ends. The V gene's germline CDR1 is MNHEY and CDR2 SVGAGI. CDR3 residues: CASSSGTATQYF. Here the CDR3 DNA reads TGTGCCAGCAGTTCCGGGACGGCTACGCAGTATTTT.

The rearrangement uses TRBV13 and TRBJ1-1; maybe TRBD1 (6 bases). V lost 5 bases and J 4 bases, leaving 8 bases between the germline ends. Germline assignment: CDR1 PRHDT and CDR2 FYEKMQ (reference sequence). CDR3 length: 12 residues. Written as DNA, the CDR3 is TGTGCCAGCAGCCAAGGGGGCACTGAAGCTTTCTTT. Its protein is CASSQGGTEAFF.

The V call is TRBV6-5, the J call TRBJ2-2; D unclear. The V gene's germline CDR1 is MNHEY and CDR2 SVGAGI. Trimming left V 7 bases short and J 6 bases short, with 12 bases between. The CDR3 loop spans 13 amino acids. CDR3 region: CASTKFGAGELFF. DNA for the CDR3: TGTGCCAGCACTAAATTTGGGGCCGGGGAGCTGTTTTTT.

This chain joins TRBV4-1 and TRBJ2-3, with D perhaps matching TRBD1 or TRBD2 (5 bases each). Trimming shortened V by 4 bases and J by 0 bases, and 14 bases separated the two germline ends. The CDR3 loop spans 16 amino acids. Germline V CDR1 and CDR2: MGHRA, YSYEKL. CDR3 loop: CASSPTGTGSTDTQYF. The CDR3 DNA reads TGCGCCAGCAGCCCGACCGGGACGGGAAGCACAGATACGCAGTATTTT.

The rearrangement links TRBV5-4 to TRBJ2-1; D gene ambiguous. Trimming shortened V by 5 bases and J by 6 bases, and 12 bases separated the two germline ends. This CDR3 has 13 amino acids. From germline, CDR1 is SGHNT and CDR2 YYREEE (reference sequence). CDR3: CASRPKQSNEQFF. The CDR3 bases are TGTGCCAGCAGGCCCAAACAGAGCAATGAGCAGTTCTTC. Full variable domain (missing parts from reference TRBV5-4 and TRBJ2-1): ETGVTQSPTHLIKTRGQQVTLRCSSQSGHNTVSWYQQALGQGPQFIFQYYREEENGRGNFPPRFSGLQFPNYSSELNVNALELDDSALYLCASRPKQSNEQFFGPGTRLTVL.

This clone was counted a single time. This chain uses TRBV9 with TRBJ2-5; no clear D. V was trimmed by 5 bases and J by 7 bases, leaving 12 bases between them. Germline V gene data show CDR1 as SGDLS and CDR2 as YYNGEE. This CDR3 comprises 12 residues. The CDR3 sequence: CASSGPSGTQYF. The CDR3 DNA reads TGTGCCAGCAGTGGACCCTCGGGGACCCAGTACTTC.

The chain carries TRBV2 and TRBJ2-1, with D perhaps TRBD2 (5 bases). V lost 11 bases, J lost 4 bases, and 15 bases lay in between. In germline, CDR1 is SNHLY, CDR2 FYNNEI. The CDR3 totals 13 residues. The CDR3 region is CACGPTGYNEQFF. CDR3 DNA: TGTGCCTGCGGTCCTACGGGATACAATGAGCAGTTCTTC.

The rearrangement uses TRBV6-5 and TRBJ1-6; 10 bases line up with TRBD1. The V gene's germline CDR1 is MNHEY and CDR2 SVGAGI. The junction had 6 bases not matched to a gene; V was cut back by 4 bases and J by 9 bases. CDR3 length equals 15 residues. The CDR3, as DNA: TGTGCCAGCAGTTCCCTGACAGGGGGCTCTTCACCCCTCCACTTT. Translation: CASSSLTGGSSPLHF.

J is TRBJ1-5 and V is TRBV7-3; D remains ambiguous. V lost 7 bases to trimming and J lost 1 base, with 5 bases between them. This CDR3 has 12 amino acids. In germline, CDR1 is SGHTA, CDR2 FQGTGA. The CDR3 nucleotides read TGTGCCAGCACAGGAAGCAATCAGCCCCAGCATTTT. As protein: CASTGSNQPQHF.

This clone was observed a handful of times. V and J are TRBV27 and TRBJ2-7; no definite D call. The germline gives CDR1 MNHEY, CDR2 SMNVEV (reference sequence). The germline V and J ends were trimmed by 6 bases and 2 bases, with 17 bases remaining between them. There are 15 residues in the CDR3. CDR3 region: CASSPHSATAYEQYF. The CDR3 nucleotides are TGTGCCAGCAGCCCTCACAGCGCGACTGCCTACGAGCAGTACTTC.

Concerning this clone itself: The same CDR3 can be traced to other DNA sequences in this sample. The rearrangement joins TRBV4-1 to TRBJ2-1; no clear D gene. Per germline, CDR1 MGHRA and CDR2 YSYEKL. The CDR3 is 16 residues long. V was cut by 0 bases and J by 0 bases, with 9 bases left in between. The CDR3 loop reads CASSQEPPSSYNEQFF. The CDR3, as DNA: TGCGCCAGCAGCCAAGAACCACCTAGCTCCTACAATGAGCAGTTCTTC.

The CDR3, as DNA: TGCGCCAGCAACAGCGGGAGTTCACCCCTCCACTTT. It encodes CASNSGSSPLHF. V is TRBV10-1 and J is TRBJ1-6, with D uncertain. The CDR3 loop spans 12 amino acids. V was shortened by 7 bases and J by 9 bases, with 10 bases between the two germline ends. The germline CDR1 and CDR2 sequences are WNHNN and SYGVQD (reference sequence).